The present T cell receptor (beta chain) was sequenced within a study of blood T cell repertoires in COVID-19. As for the study in general: COVID-19 samples from acute and convalescent phases originated in the United States, Italy and Spain. The cDNA or gDNA used as material had been derived from T cells, B-cell-depleted T cells, or PBMCs.

In the authors' workflow: Amplified reference gene primers provided the basis for estimating nucleated cell counts. Measured with immunoSEQ multiplex PCR; TCRdb has only the in-frame clones, and not every one. Clone size and the V and J calls come from that table; the DNA yielded D and trimming. The sample holds about 240,000 clones, approximately 80% seen once. V gave up 0 bases and J gave up 7 bases, with 11 bases separating them. CDR1 is SGHKS and CDR2 is YYEKEE in the germline V gene (reference sequence). The CDR3 consists of 13 residues. The chain recombines TRBV5-5 with TRBJ2-7; TRBD1 might be the D (7 bases). The sequencing input was peripheral blood. The clonotype comes from a woman older than 75 with acute or convalescent COVID-19. CDR3 loop: CASSLVAGGEQYF. CDR3 sequence (DNA): TGTGCCAGCAGCTTGGTGGCAGGGGGGGAGCAGTACTTC.